The 28 T cell receptor beta chains presented below share a single source sample, sequenced in a study of blood T cell repertoires in COVID-19. Generated by immunoSEQ multiplex PCR, the TCRdb table keeps only in-frame clones and is missing some. The sample lists 15,000 to 20,000 clones; about 81% were seen once. Sequencing was done on a sample of peripheral blood. The source of these receptors is a man aged 60 to 69 with acute or convalescent COVID-19.

The chain recombines TRBV6-6 with TRBJ1-5; 7 positions agree with TRBD1. V shed 6 bases, J shed 6 bases, and the junction held 14 bases outside the gene matches. Germline-derived CDR1 and CDR2 are MNHNY and SVGAGI (reference sequence). The CDR3 has 16 amino acids. DNA of the CDR3: TGTGCCAGCAGCAAAGGGGGCGGGGGGAGCGGTCAGCCCCAGCATTTT. Amino acid sequence: CASSKGGGGSGQPQHF.

The chain couples TRBV29-1 to TRBJ1-1; no definite D call. The V end lost 3 bases, the J end lost 6 bases, and 8 bases lay between the germline ends. The CDR3 sequence is 11 residues long. The germline V gene encodes CDR1 SQVTM and CDR2 ANQGSEA. This chain's CDR3 is CSVDINSEAFF. CDR3 nucleotides: TGCAGCGTTGACATCAACTCTGAAGCTTTCTTT.

This clone occurred a few times. V gene TRBV2 combines with J gene TRBJ1-5; D uncertain. V lost 2 bases to trimming and J lost 10 bases, with 15 bases between them. The CDR3 is made up of 14 amino acids. Germline loops: CDR1 SNHLY, CDR2 FYNNEI. In nucleotides, the CDR3 is TGTGCCAGCAGTGAATCCGTGGGTTCGACTCCCCAGCATTTT. Protein sequence: CASSESVGSTPQHF.

This chain links TRBV6-1 with TRBJ2-4, with TRBD2 matching over 7 bases. The germline V gene encodes CDR1 MNHNS and CDR2 SASEGT. The CDR3 contains 14 residues. The V segment lost 3 bases and the J segment 6 bases; nucleotides outside the gene matches: 5. This CDR3 is CASSDLGRVNIQYF. CDR3 DNA sequence: TGTGCCAGCAGTGACCTTGGGAGGGTAAACATTCAGTACTTC.

About this clone itself: The same CDR3 arises from other DNA sequences in this sample as well. The chain couples TRBV7-3 to TRBJ2-3; 9 bases are a match to TRBD2. CDR3 length: 15 amino acids. The trim removed 3 bases at V and 2 bases at J, leaving 3 bases unmatched. The germline CDR1 and CDR2 sequences are SGHTA and FQGTGA. The CDR3 spells CASSLGLAYTDTQYF. The CDR3 DNA follows: TGTGCCAGCAGCTTGGGACTAGCTTACACAGATACGCAGTATTTT.

The gene calls are TRBV5-4 and TRBJ1-2, with D perhaps matching TRBD1 (6 bases). V was pared by 1 base and J by 4 bases, with 11 bases between. The CDR3 totals 14 residues. Germline-derived CDR1 and CDR2 are SGHNT and YYREEE (reference sequence). CDR3 sequence: CASSLKGGSYGYTF. In DNA, the CDR3 is TGTGCCAGCAGCTTGAAAGGGGGTAGCTATGGCTACACCTTC.

V usage is TRBV5-8 and J usage is TRBJ2-7; 8 bases agree with TRBD1. The CDR3 has 15 residues. V shed 5 bases, J shed 3 bases, and the junction held 10 bases outside the gene matches. Germline loops: CDR1 SGHTS, CDR2 YDEGEE. This CDR3 reads CASRHGQGRSYEQYF. CDR3 DNA sequence: TGTGCCAGCAGACATGGACAGGGAAGGAGCTACGAGCAGTACTTC.

This chain connects TRBV7-3 to TRBJ1-2, with 10 positions matching TRBD1. The CDR3 covers 15 residues. The junction had 9 bases not matched to a gene; V was cut back by 3 bases and J by 8 bases. Germline V gene sequence: CDR1 SGHTA, CDR2 FQGTGA. The CDR3 region is CASSFGGTGESGYTF. The CDR3 DNA follows: TGTGCCAGCAGCTTCGGCGGGACAGGGGAGTCCGGCTACACCTTC.

This clone has more than one count but fewer than ten. The CDR3 reads CASSPSGGATDTQYF. The DNA of the CDR3 is TGTGCCAGCAGTCCTAGCGGGGGCGCGACAGATACGCAGTATTTT. The chain carries TRBV6-4 and TRBJ2-3; 10 bases line up with TRBD2. The junction had 5 bases not matched to a gene; V was cut back by 5 bases and J by 3 bases. Germline values: CDR1 MRHNA, CDR2 SNTAGT. The CDR3 is 15 amino acids.

This chain joins TRBV7-2 and TRBJ1-4; TRBD1 matches 7 bases. Trimming cost V 2 bases and J 5 bases; bases outside gene matches: 11. This CDR3 region has 17 residues. In germline, CDR1 is SGHTA, CDR2 FQGNSA. This chain's CDR3 is CASSLRGRAGGNEKLFF. The CDR3 DNA is TGTGCCAGCAGCTTACGAGGCCGGGCAGGGGGGAATGAAAAACTGTTTTTT.

The chain carries TRBV9 and TRBJ2-7, with 8 bases fitting TRBD1. The CDR3 spans 15 residues. Per germline, CDR1 SGDLS and CDR2 YYNGEE. The V and J ends lost 0 bases and 6 bases, in that order; junction bases with no gene match: 8. The CDR3 loop is CASSVDGQGALEQYF. CDR3 sequence (DNA): TGTGCCAGCAGCGTAGACGGGCAGGGGGCCCTCGAGCAGTACTTC.

The chain is built from TRBV5-1 and TRBJ2-2; the match to TRBD2 covers 13 bases. Germline CDR1 and CDR2: SGHRS and YFSETQ. Trimming removed 7 bases from V and 6 bases from J; junction bases left unmatched: 3. This CDR3 comprises 14 residues. The CDR3 sequence is CASSGLAGPGELFF. CDR3 in DNA: TGCGCCAGCTCGGGACTAGCGGGGCCCGGGGAGCTGTTTTTT.

This chain joins TRBV29-1 and TRBJ2-7; D not resolved. This CDR3 is 14 amino acids long. Germline loops: CDR1 SQVTM, CDR2 ANQGSEA. The V end was cut by 3 bases, the J end by 0 bases, with 12 bases between. CDR3 nucleotides: TGCAGCGTTGAGTGTCGTTCGAGCTCCTACGAGCAGTACTTC. It specifies CSVECRSSSYEQYF.

This clone was counted once. This chain uses TRBV14 with TRBJ1-2; the match to TRBD1 covers 8 bases. The CDR3 is made up of 15 amino acids. Trimming took 4 bases from V and 2 from J; bases not matched to a gene: 6. Germline lookup yields CDR1 SGHDN and CDR2 FVKESK. CDR3 loop: CASSPPTGENYGYTF. The DNA for the CDR3 is TGTGCCAGCAGCCCGCCGACAGGGGAGAACTATGGCTACACCTTC.

The chain recombines TRBV6-5 with TRBJ1-2; no firm D call. Germline CDR1 and CDR2: MNHEY and SVGAGI. Deletions cut 6 bases from V and 6 bases from J, with 17 bases between. The CDR3 runs to 14 residues. CDR3 sequence (DNA): TGTGCCAGCAGAGCGGGTGGGTCTCCACATGGCTACACCTTC. Translating gives CASRAGGSPHGYTF.

This clone was detected only a few times. J is TRBJ2-1 and V is TRBV28, with TRBD2 identical over 7 bases. The junction had 24 bases not matched to a gene; V was cut back by 6 bases and J by 10 bases. Germline V gives CDR1 MDHEN, CDR2 SYDVKM. The CDR3 has 18 amino acids. The CDR3 DNA reads as TGTGCCAGCAGCCCCCGGGGGGTGGAGCGGGGACCCTCATGGGAGCAGTTCTTC. It encodes CASSPRGVERGPSWEQFF.

J is TRBJ1-4 and V is TRBV6-5, with TRBD1 as a possible D gene (6 bases). CDR1 is MNHEY and CDR2 is SVGAGI in the germline V gene. CDR3 length: 14 residues. Trimming stripped 8 bases from V and 3 bases from J, with 13 bases between. CDR3 sequence reads: CASAPGQANEKLFF. In DNA form, the CDR3 reads TGTGCCAGCGCTCCGGGACAAGCTAATGAAAAACTGTTTTTT.

This clone was found once. The chain uses TRBV20-1 and TRBJ1-2, with D hard to call. Trimming left V 3 bases short and J 5 bases short, with 13 bases between. In germline, CDR1 is DFQATT, CDR2 SNEGSKA (reference sequence). CDR3 length: 13 residues. CDR3 DNA sequence: TGCAGTGCTAGTGAGCAGGTCGCGTATGGCTACACCTTC. It specifies CSASEQVAYGYTF.

This clone was seen just once. The chain couples TRBV5-1 to TRBJ2-1; D might be TRBD1 (5 bases). Per germline, CDR1 SGHRS and CDR2 YFSETQ. There are 14 residues in the CDR3. V lost 8 bases and J lost 4, with 16 bases in between. CDR3 in amino acids: CASRQTYAYNEQFF. DNA for the CDR3: TGCGCCAGTAGACAGACTTATGCGTACAATGAGCAGTTCTTC.

In this sample, this clone turned up once. The chain recombines TRBV24-1 with TRBJ2-1; TRBD2 aligns across 9 bases. Germline-derived CDR1 and CDR2 are KGHDR and SFDVKD. The CDR3 runs to 16 residues. V lost 7 bases to trimming and J lost 1 base; unmatched junction nucleotides: 7. The CDR3 loop reads CATRGGGAASYNEQFF. DNA for the CDR3: TGTGCCACCAGGGGCGGGGGGGCCGCGTCCTACAATGAGCAGTTCTTC.

The genes are TRBV27 and TRBJ2-6; no clear D gene. V lost 7 bases and J lost 0, with 16 bases in between. The CDR3 runs to 17 residues. The germline V gene encodes CDR1 MNHEY and CDR2 SMNVEV (reference sequence). CDR3 sequence: CASILQTHYSGANVLTF. CDR3 DNA sequence: TGTGCCAGCATTCTACAAACACACTACTCTGGGGCCAACGTCCTGACTTTC.

The chain carries TRBV5-1 and TRBJ2-1; TRBD1 matches 9 bases. After removal of 3 bases from V and 1 base from J, the junction contained 2 bases not matched to a gene. CDR3 length: 15 residues. Germline assignment: CDR1 SGHRS and CDR2 YFSETQ. The CDR3 is CASSWTGVSYNEQFF. DNA for the CDR3: TGCGCCAGCAGCTGGACAGGGGTATCCTACAATGAGCAGTTCTTC.

The sample holds a few counts of this clone. This rearrangement joins TRBV14 to TRBJ1-1, with TRBD1 as a possible D gene (6 bases). Trimming took 3 bases from V and 0 from J, leaving 14 bases between them. This CDR3 contains 16 residues. The germline V gene has CDR1 SGHDN and CDR2 FVKESK. CDR3 sequence: CASSHAFGQLNTEAFF. The CDR3 coding sequence is TGTGCCAGCAGCCACGCTTTCGGACAGCTGAACACTGAAGCTTTCTTT.

This chain links TRBV20-1 with TRBJ2-5; 8 bases fit TRBD1. This CDR3 has 15 amino acids. V lost 6 bases, J lost 2 bases, and 11 bases stayed unmatched. Germline CDR1 reads DFQATT; CDR2 reads SNEGSKA (reference sequence). The CDR3 DNA reads TGCAGTGCAAGTGACAGGGGCGAGCCACAAGAGACCCAGTACTTC. It specifies CSASDRGEPQETQYF.

CDR3 DNA sequence: TGTGCCAGTAGTAGGGGGTCGGAGGGACAGCCCCAGCATTTT. Its protein product is CASSRGSEGQPQHF. The V and J genes are TRBV19 and TRBJ1-5; maybe TRBD1 (5 bases). Germline values: CDR1 LNHDA, CDR2 SQIVND (reference sequence). The CDR3 sequence is 14 residues long. The ends were cut back, 4 bases at V and 7 bases at J, with 14 bases in the middle. Full variable domain (missing parts from reference TRBV19 and TRBJ1-5): DGGITQSPKYLFRKEGQNVTLSCEQNLNHDAMYWYRQDPGQGLRLIYYSQIVNDFQKGDIAEGYSVSREKKESFPLTVTSAQKNPTAFYLCASSRGSEGQPQHFGDGTRLSIL.

The chain employs TRBV19 and TRBJ2-1; weak D call: TRBD1 (5 bases). Trimming took off 5 bases at V and 0 bases at J, with 11 bases between the two ends. The CDR3 is made up of 15 amino acids. The V gene's germline CDR1 is LNHDA and CDR2 SQIVND (reference sequence). CDR3 sequence reads: CASSATVSSYNEQFF. The CDR3 region has the DNA TGTGCCAGTAGTGCGACAGTTAGCTCCTACAATGAGCAGTTCTTC.

The V and J genes are TRBV7-9 and TRBJ1-1, with 8 bases identical to TRBD1. The germline gives CDR1 SEHNR, CDR2 FQNEAQ (reference sequence). V dropped 1 base and J dropped 4; count of bases not matched to a gene: 5. The CDR3 extends over 15 amino acids. CDR3 amino acids: CASSLGQGATTEAFF. Here the CDR3 DNA reads TGTGCCAGCAGCTTAGGGCAGGGGGCCACCACTGAAGCTTTCTTT.

V usage is TRBV15 and J usage is TRBJ1-2; TRBD1 agrees at 12 bases. V lost 2 bases, J lost 8 bases, and 6 bases stayed unmatched. The CDR3 is made up of 15 amino acids. Germline V gene sequence: CDR1 LNHNV, CDR2 YYDKDF (reference sequence). The CDR3 bases are TGTGCCACCAGCAGATCGGGACAGGGGGCCTTCGGCTACACCTTC. Translation: CATSRSGQGAFGYTF.